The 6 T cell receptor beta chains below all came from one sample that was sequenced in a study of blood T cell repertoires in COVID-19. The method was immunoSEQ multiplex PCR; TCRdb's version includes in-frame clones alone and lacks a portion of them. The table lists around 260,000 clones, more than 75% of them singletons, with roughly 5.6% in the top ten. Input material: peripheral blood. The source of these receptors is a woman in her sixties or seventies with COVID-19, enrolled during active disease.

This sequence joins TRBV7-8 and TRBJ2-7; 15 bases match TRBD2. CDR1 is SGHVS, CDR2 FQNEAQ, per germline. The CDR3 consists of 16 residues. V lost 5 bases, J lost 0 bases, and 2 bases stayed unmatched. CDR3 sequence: CASSGGLAGGSYEQYF. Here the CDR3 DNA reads TGTGCCAGCAGCGGGGGACTAGCGGGGGGCTCCTACGAGCAGTACTTC.

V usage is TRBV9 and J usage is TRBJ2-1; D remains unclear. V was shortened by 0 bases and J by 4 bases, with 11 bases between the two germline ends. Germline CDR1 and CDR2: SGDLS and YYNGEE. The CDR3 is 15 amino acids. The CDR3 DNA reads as TGTGCCAGCAGCGTAGAAGGAGCGCTATACAATGAGCAGTTCTTC. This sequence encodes CASSVEGALYNEQFF.

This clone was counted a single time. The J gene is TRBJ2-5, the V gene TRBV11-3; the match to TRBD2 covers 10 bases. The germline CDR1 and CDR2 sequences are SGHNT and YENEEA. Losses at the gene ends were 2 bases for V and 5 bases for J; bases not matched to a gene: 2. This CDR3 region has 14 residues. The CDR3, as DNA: TGTGCCAGCAGCTTAACTAGCGGGGCCGAGACCCAGTACTTC. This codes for CASSLTSGAETQYF.

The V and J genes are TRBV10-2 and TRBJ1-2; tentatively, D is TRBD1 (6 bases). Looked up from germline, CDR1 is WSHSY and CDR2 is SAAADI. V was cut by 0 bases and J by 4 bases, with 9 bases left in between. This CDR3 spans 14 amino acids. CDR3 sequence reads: CASSESNRAYGYTF. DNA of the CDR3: TGCGCCAGCAGTGAGTCAAACAGGGCCTATGGCTACACCTTC.

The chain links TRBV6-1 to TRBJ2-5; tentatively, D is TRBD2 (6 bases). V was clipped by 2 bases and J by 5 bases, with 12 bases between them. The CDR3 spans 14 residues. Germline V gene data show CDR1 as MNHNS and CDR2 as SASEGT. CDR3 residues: CASSESGLGETQYF. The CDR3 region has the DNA TGTGCCAGCAGTGAAAGCGGGTTGGGTGAGACCCAGTACTTC.

The CDR3, as DNA: TGCGCCAGCAGCTTGATGTTAGCGGGAGGTGCGGGTGCCAAAAACATTCAGTACTTC. Amino acids: CASSLMLAGGAGAKNIQYF. The V gene is TRBV5-1, the J gene TRBJ2-4; TRBD2 aligns across 10 bases. Trimming took 1 base from V and 1 from J; bases not matched to a gene: 11. The germline V gene encodes CDR1 SGHRS and CDR2 YFSETQ. The CDR3 has 19 amino acids.